The present T cell receptor beta chain was sequenced within a study of T cells in localized non-small cell lung cancer. Regarding the study as a whole: A raised T cell density in blood coincided with lengthier overall survival. Uninvolved adjacent lung showed the highest T cell clonality, exceeding tumor.

As regards this clone: The antigen remains undetermined.

The length of the CDR3 is 13 residues. Trimming stripped 4 bases from V and 1 base from J, with 7 bases between. Germline-derived CDR1 and CDR2 are SGHTA and FQGNSA. TCRdb's copy holds only in-frame clones and misses some; the assay was immunoSEQ multiplex PCR. The sample has about 39,000 clones; roughly three quarters are singletons. This sequence originates from a woman aged 40-75 years with stage II squamous cell lung carcinoma. The starting material was PBMCs, obtained before any cancer treatment. The V and J genes are TRBV7-2 and TRBJ1-1; D gene unclear. CDR3 residues: CASSSFGNTEAFF. CDR3 DNA: TGTGCCAGCAGCTCGTTCGGGAACACTGAAGCTTTCTTT.